Listed below are T cell receptor beta chains from one sample, sequenced in a study of T cell changes during pregnancy in multiple sclerosis. TCRdb keeps only in-frame clones here, not all; method: immunoSEQ multiplex PCR. The table shows about 80,000 clones, with about 90% occurring only once. The specimen was peripheral blood, collected before pregnancy. These receptors were obtained from a female donor with multiple sclerosis, enrolled in a pregnancy study. CDR3s include the opening cysteine and the closing phenylalanine or tryptophan. A D gene is named only where the DNA matches it firmly. Clone sizes are given selectively: once, few, many, or a class where the clone is expanded.

.	TRBV6-1	TRBJ1-1	.	TGTGCCAGCAGTGAAAGTGTAGGGCAGGGAGGGACTGAAGCTTTCTTT	CASSESVGQGGTEAFF
.	TRBV27	TRBJ2-4	.	TGTGCCAGCAGTTTAAAGGGGAGGAACATTCAGTACTTC	CASSLKGRNIQYF
.	TRBV6-5	TRBJ2-1	.	TGTGCCACCAATGGGGGCCCCTACAATGAGCAGTTCTTC	CATNGGPYNEQFF
.	TRBV27	TRBJ2-1	.	TGTGCCAGCAGTTTGGAGAGCTCCTACAATGAGCAGTTCTTC	CASSLESSYNEQFF
.	TRBV11-2	TRBJ2-7	.	TGTGCCAGCAGCTTAGTAGGGGGGGAGACCTACGAGCAGTACTTC	CASSLVGGETYEQYF
.	TRBV5-4	TRBJ1-6	.	TGTGCCAGCAGCTTGGTCGGGGAAGGGTCACCCCTCCACTTT	CASSLVGEGSPLHF
.	TRBV13	TRBJ2-7	TRBD2	TGTGCCAGCAGCGTAAACAGCGGGGGGGCCCGCGAGCAGTACTTC	CASSVNSGGAREQYF
.	TRBV5-1	TRBJ1-1	.	TGCGCCAGCGGGAGGGTGAACACTGAAGCTTTCTTT	CASGRVNTEAFF
.	TRBV6-6	TRBJ2-4	TRBD1	TGTGCCAGCAGTCCAGGGACAGGGACTCGGTGGTACATTCAGTACTTC	CASSPGTGTRWYIQYF
.	TRBV30	TRBJ1-6	.	TGTGCCTGGAGCGCAGGGATGAGGCCCTCACCCCTCCACTTT	CAWSAGMRPSPLHF
.	TRBV7-6	TRBJ2-7	.	TGTGCCAGCAGCCCCTTAGCGGCCTCCTACGAGCAGTACTTC	CASSPLAASYEQYF
.	TRBV4-1	TRBJ2-7	.	TGCGCCAGCAGCCAAGATCTGTCCTACGAGCAGTACTTC	CASSQDLSYEQYF
.	TRBV30	TRBJ1-6	TRBD1	TGTGCTAACAGGGGGCCTAATTCACCCCTCCACTTT	CANRGPNSPLHF
.	TRBV4-1	TRBJ1-5	TRBD1	TGCGCCAGCAGCCAAGTAAGAGGACAGGGTAATCAGCCCCAGCATTTT	CASSQVRGQGNQPQHF
.	TRBV7-9	TRBJ1-5	TRBD1	TGTGCCAGCAGCCACTCCCGGGACAGGGGGACGAATCAGCCCCAGCATTTT	CASSHSRDRGTNQPQHF
.	TRBV14	TRBJ1-1	TRBD1	TGTGCCAGCAGCTCGGTCGGGGGACAGAGATACACTGAAGCTTTCTTT	CASSSVGGQRYTEAFF
.	TRBV20-1	TRBJ2-1	.	TGCAGTGGGTTAGGGGGTAATGAGCAGTTCTTC	CSGLGGNEQFF
.	TRBV5-1	TRBJ1-2	TRBD1	TGCGCCAGCTACCCCGGACAGGGGACCTATGGCTACACCTTC	CASYPGQGTYGYTF
.	TRBV27	TRBJ1-2	.	TGTGCCAGCAGTTTGGGCCTGACAGCCCCGGGTGGCTACACCTTC	CASSLGLTAPGGYTF
.	TRBV2	TRBJ2-7	TRBD1	TGTGCCAGCAGATCCACCGGGACAGGGGCCTACGAGCAGTACTTC	CASRSTGTGAYEQYF
.	TRBV5-1	TRBJ2-2	.	TGCGCCAGCAGGGCGACGGTGACACCCGGGGAGCTGTTTTTT	CASRATVTPGELFF
.	TRBV6-5	TRBJ2-1	TRBD1	TGTGCCAGCAGGCCACAGGGGGCAGGTGAGCAGTTCTTC	CASRPQGAGEQFF
.	TRBV14	TRBJ2-1	.	TGTGCCAGCAGCCAGCAGGGTTTCAATGAGCAGTTCTTC	CASSQQGFNEQFF
.	TRBV10-2	TRBJ2-3	.	TGCGCCAGCATCAACACAGATACGCAGTATTTT	CASINTDTQYF
.	TRBV9	TRBJ2-2	TRBD2	TGTGCCAGCAGCATCACAGCGGGGGGGGAGAACACCGGGGAGCTGTTTTTT	CASSITAGGENTGELFF
once	TRBV18	TRBJ1-6	.	TGTGCCAGCTCACCTGAGGCGGGTTCACCCCTCCACTTT	CASSPEAGSPLHF
.	TRBV5-5	TRBJ1-2	.	TGTGCCAGCAGCACCGGGACTCCCTATGGCTACACCTTC	CASSTGTPYGYTF
.	TRBV7-9	TRBJ2-1	.	TGTGCCAGCAGGTCGACAGAAAATGAGCAGTTCTTC	CASRSTENEQFF
.	TRBV21-1	TRBJ2-7	.	TGTGCCAGCAGCGATCCGGACAAGATTTACGAGCAGTACTTC	CASSDPDKIYEQYF
.	TRBV2	TRBJ2-1	TRBD2	TGTGCCAGCAGCCGACTAGCGGGGGGGTACAATGAGCAGTTCTTC	CASSRLAGGYNEQFF
.	TRBV7-9	TRBJ2-3	.	TGTGCCAGCAGCTCCCCTAGTGGGGACTTTCTAGATACGCAGTATTTT	CASSSPSGDFLDTQYF
.	TRBV7-9	TRBJ1-3	.	TGTGCCAGCAGCTGGACAGCTGACTCGTCTGGAAACACCATATATTTT	CASSWTADSSGNTIYF
.	TRBV7-6	TRBJ1-6	.	TGTGCCAGCAGCCCCGGGACAACTAATTCACCCCTCCACTTT	CASSPGTTNSPLHF
.	TRBV5-4	TRBJ1-1	.	TGTGCCAGCAGCACTCAGGGGTTGCCAGAAGCTTTCTTT	CASSTQGLPEAFF
.	TRBV11-2	TRBJ1-1	TRBD1	TGTGCCAGCAGCACCGACAGGGCGAACACTGAAGCTTTCTTT	CASSTDRANTEAFF
.	TRBV20-1	TRBJ1-1	.	TGCAGTGCTGAGGAGTCCGGAGCTTTCTTT	CSAEESGAFF
.	TRBV28	TRBJ1-2	.	TGTGCCAGCAGGGAGGGCCCTGGATATGGCTACACCTTC	CASREGPGYGYTF
.	TRBV5-4	TRBJ2-7	TRBD1	TGTGCCAGCAGCCCCGCCGGGACAGGGCCCTACGAGCAGTACTTC	CASSPAGTGPYEQYF
.	TRBV30	TRBJ2-1	.	TGTGCCTGGAGTGTGGTTGGGACAAGTGAGCAGTTCTTC	CAWSVVGTSEQFF
.	TRBV2	TRBJ2-1	TRBD2	TGTGCCAGCAGTGAAGGTCTAGCGGGGGGGGACAATGAGCAGTTCTTC	CASSEGLAGGDNEQFF
.	TRBV7-9	TRBJ2-7	TRBD1	TGTGCCAGCAGTTCCCGGGACAGCCTCTCCTACGAGCAGTACTTC	CASSSRDSLSYEQYF
.	TRBV6-4	TRBJ1-1	.	TGTGCCAGCAGTGACGAACAGGAAGCCGTGAACACTGAAGCTTTCTTT	CASSDEQEAVNTEAFF
.	TRBV10-3	TRBJ2-7	TRBD1	TGTGCCATCAGTGGGGGAACAGGGGTCCTTTCCTACGAGCAGTACTTC	CAISGGTGVLSYEQYF
.	TRBV5-1	TRBJ2-2	.	TGCGCCAGCAGCCGCCCGTCGGTTGGCACCGGGGAGCTGTTTTTT	CASSRPSVGTGELFF
few	TRBV19	TRBJ1-1	TRBD1	TGTGCCAGTAGTCCGGGGACAGGGAAAGCTTTCTTT	CASSPGTGKAFF
once	TRBV4-1	TRBJ2-1	.	TGCGCCAGCAGCCTCGGGGACAATGAGCAGTTCTTC	CASSLGDNEQFF
few	TRBV10-1	TRBJ2-2	TRBD1	TGCGCCAGCAGTGGCTCCAGGGGGCCTTCCGGGGAGCTGTTTTTT	CASSGSRGPSGELFF
.	TRBV5-6	TRBJ2-6	.	TGTGCCAGCAGCTTGGTGGGGGGCTCTGGGGCCAACGTCCTGACTTTC	CASSLVGGSGANVLTF
.	TRBV5-1	TRBJ2-5	.	TGCGCCAGCAGCTACAAGACTGAAGAGACCCAGTACTTC	CASSYKTEETQYF
.	TRBV27	TRBJ2-2	.	TGTGCCAGCAGTCCCAGAATCGAACTAAACACCGGGGAGCTGTTTTTT	CASSPRIELNTGELFF